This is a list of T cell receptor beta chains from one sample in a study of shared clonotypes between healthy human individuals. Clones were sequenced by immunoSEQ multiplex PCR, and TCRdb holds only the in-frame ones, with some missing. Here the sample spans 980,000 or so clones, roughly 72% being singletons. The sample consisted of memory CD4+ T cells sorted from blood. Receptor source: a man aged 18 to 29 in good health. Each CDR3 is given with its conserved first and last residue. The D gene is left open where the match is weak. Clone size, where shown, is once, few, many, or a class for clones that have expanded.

cdr3_aa: CASGRAGVHYEQYF
cdr3_nt: TGTGCCAGCGGGAGGGCAGGGGTTCACTACGAGCAGTACTTC
cdr3_length: 14
j_call: TRBJ2-7
d_call: -
v_call: TRBV27
clone_size: few

cdr3_aa: CASSYSTQNTEAFF
cdr3_nt: TGTGCCAGCAGTTACTCGACGCAGAACACTGAAGCTTTCTTT
cdr3_length: 14
j_call: TRBJ1-1
d_call: -
v_call: TRBV6-5
clone_size: few

cdr3_aa: CASSLGDRDSYEQYF
cdr3_nt: TGCGCCAGCAGCTTAGGTGACAGGGACTCCTACGAGCAGTACTTC
cdr3_length: 15
j_call: TRBJ2-7
d_call: TRBD1
v_call: TRBV5-1
clone_size: -

cdr3_aa: CASSPRGGDYYEQYF
cdr3_nt: TGCGCCAGCAGCCCCCGGGGGGGAGACTACTACGAGCAGTACTTC
cdr3_length: 15
j_call: TRBJ2-7
d_call: TRBD2
v_call: TRBV4-1
clone_size: -

cdr3_aa: CASGEDPTGGDKNQPQHF
cdr3_nt: TGTGCCAGCGGGGAAGACCCGACAGGGGGCGATAAGAATCAGCCCCAGCATTTT
cdr3_length: 18
j_call: TRBJ1-5
d_call: TRBD1
v_call: TRBV28
clone_size: -

cdr3_aa: CASSPGGQYGYTF
cdr3_nt: TGTGCCAGCTCACCGGGGGGACAGTATGGCTACACCTTC
cdr3_length: 13
j_call: TRBJ1-2
d_call: TRBD1
v_call: TRBV18
clone_size: few

cdr3_aa: CASSFRQGTEAFF
cdr3_nt: TGTGCCAGCAGTTTCCGACAAGGGACTGAAGCTTTCTTT
cdr3_length: 13
j_call: TRBJ1-1
d_call: -
v_call: TRBV6-5
clone_size: -

cdr3_aa: CASSADSDFRTGLTQYF
cdr3_nt: TGTGCCAGCAGCGCCGACTCGGACTTCCGTACGGGGCTTACGCAGTATTTT
cdr3_length: 17
j_call: TRBJ2-3
d_call: -
v_call: TRBV7-2
clone_size: -

cdr3_aa: CASSPAGTSSYNEQFF
cdr3_nt: TGTGCCAGCTCACCCGCCGGGACTAGCTCCTACAATGAGCAGTTCTTC
cdr3_length: 16
j_call: TRBJ2-1
d_call: TRBD2
v_call: TRBV18
clone_size: -

cdr3_aa: CASSLDGGQGFGYGYTF
cdr3_nt: TGTGCCAGCAGCTTGGACGGGGGACAGGGGTTCGGCTATGGCTACACCTTC
cdr3_length: 17
j_call: TRBJ1-2
d_call: TRBD1
v_call: TRBV5-4
clone_size: -

cdr3_aa: CASSLAATANTEAFF
cdr3_nt: TGTGCCAGCAGCTTAGCGGCGACGGCGAACACTGAAGCTTTCTTT
cdr3_length: 15
j_call: TRBJ1-1
d_call: -
v_call: TRBV7-6
clone_size: -

cdr3_aa: CASSLSQDNEQFF
cdr3_nt: TGTGCCAGCAGCTTAAGTCAAGACAATGAGCAGTTCTTC
cdr3_length: 13
j_call: TRBJ2-1
d_call: -
v_call: TRBV7-3
clone_size: -

cdr3_aa: CASRGEGRNIQYF
cdr3_nt: TGTGCCAGCCGGGGAGAGGGGAGAAACATTCAGTACTTC
cdr3_length: 13
j_call: TRBJ2-4
d_call: -
v_call: TRBV6-5
clone_size: -

cdr3_aa: CASSLGGRDQPQHF
cdr3_nt: TGTGCCAGCAGTCTCGGGGGTCGCGATCAGCCCCAGCATTTT
cdr3_length: 14
j_call: TRBJ1-5
d_call: -
v_call: TRBV2
clone_size: -

cdr3_aa: CASSLGTAAFF
cdr3_nt: TGCGCCAGCAGCCTCGGGACCGCGGCTTTCTTT
cdr3_length: 11
j_call: TRBJ1-1
d_call: -
v_call: TRBV5-1
clone_size: -

cdr3_aa: CASSESRGNTEAFF
cdr3_nt: TGCGCCAGCAGTGAGTCACGGGGGAACACTGAAGCTTTCTTT
cdr3_length: 14
j_call: TRBJ1-1
d_call: -
v_call: TRBV10-1
clone_size: -

cdr3_aa: CASSTGLQPQHF
cdr3_nt: TGTGCCAGCAGTACAGGACTTCAGCCCCAGCATTTT
cdr3_length: 12
j_call: TRBJ1-5
d_call: -
v_call: TRBV6-1
clone_size: -

cdr3_aa: CASSLRAGLTDTQYF
cdr3_nt: TGTGCCAGCAGCTTGAGAGCGGGACTCACAGATACGCAGTATTTT
cdr3_length: 15
j_call: TRBJ2-3
d_call: TRBD2
v_call: TRBV7-8
clone_size: -

cdr3_aa: CASSRLGQSSYNEQFF
cdr3_nt: TGTGCCAGCAGCCGCCTGGGACAGAGCTCCTACAATGAGCAGTTCTTC
cdr3_length: 16
j_call: TRBJ2-1
d_call: TRBD1
v_call: TRBV5-6
clone_size: -

cdr3_aa: CASSPLSTDRQYEQYF
cdr3_nt: TGTGCCAGCAGTCCACTCTCCACGGACAGGCAGTACGAGCAGTACTTC
cdr3_length: 16
j_call: TRBJ2-7
d_call: TRBD1
v_call: TRBV27
clone_size: many

cdr3_aa: CSTRDRANEKLFF
cdr3_nt: TGCAGCACACGGGACAGGGCGAATGAAAAACTGTTTTTT
cdr3_length: 13
j_call: TRBJ1-4
d_call: TRBD1
v_call: TRBV29-1
clone_size: -

cdr3_aa: CAWSAGTFNTEAFF
cdr3_nt: TGTGCCTGGAGTGCTGGGACCTTCAACACTGAAGCTTTCTTT
cdr3_length: 14
j_call: TRBJ1-1
d_call: -
v_call: TRBV30
clone_size: -

cdr3_aa: CASSLGTGYSTDTQYF
cdr3_nt: TGTGCCAGTAGTTTAGGGACAGGATATAGCACAGATACGCAGTATTTT
cdr3_length: 16
j_call: TRBJ2-3
d_call: TRBD1
v_call: TRBV19
clone_size: -